This TCR beta chain was retrieved from a study of neurological immune-mediated disorders (dated by TCRdb to between 2019 and 2020). Some background on the complete study: Of the 35 or so multiple sclerosis patients, roughly 30 had relapsing-remitting MS and 3 had secondary progressive MS. The approximately 110 TCR-beta libraries included longitudinal samples, technical triplicates and paired sorted CD4+ and CD8+ T-cell subsets alongside PBMC samples. Of the 70 or so subjects in the cohort, roughly 14 were HAM/TSP patients, about 34 were multiple sclerosis patients, and about 20 were healthy controls. Peripheral blood TCR-beta repertoires from HTLV-I-associated myelopathy (HAM/TSP) patients, multiple sclerosis patients and healthy controls were compared by UMI-based sequencing. Beyond this particular receptor, the publication reports: Across subjects, expanded clones never shared an identical CDR3 amino acid sequence, which suggests that the TCR-beta repertoires in every group were private. Phylogenetic analysis grouped repertoires from 18 of 34 MS patients into a cluster of related CDR3 sequences, suggesting a possible repertoire-level signature. No association of the MS cluster with clinical or MRI features was observed, and the need for larger cohorts was stated by the authors. TCR clonal expansion was greatest in HAM/TSP patients and smallest in MS patients, who ranked below even healthy controls.

This clonotype was counted ten times or more. The clone's antigen remains unknown. Within one base of it there is no much larger clone, and no base qualities were kept. Unsorted PBMC libraries were generated from 2 million PBMCs stored in RNAlater at -80 °C until RNA extraction. The multiple sclerosis patients were enrolled in a US clinical protocol that used magnetic resonance imaging to evaluate disease progression. PBMCs were separated from peripheral blood using Ficoll-Hypaque density gradient centrifugation and then cryopreserved in liquid nitrogen. To synthesize cDNA, template-switch 5'RACE was performed with a primer carrying a 10-nucleotide random unique molecular identifier so that each TCR transcript was tagged. Every sequencing run covered 15-18 subjects and yielded more than 180 million TCR-beta sequences. Total RNA was extracted with the RNeasy kit. Using the KAPA Real-time Library Amplification kit, TCR-beta VDJ regions were amplified with primers for the TCR constant region and the 5'RACE anchor. Sample indexes and Illumina adaptors were added in a first PCR, after which library yield was increased in a second PCR. After Ampure bead purification, the roughly 650 bp TCR product was size-selected on a 2% E-gel SizeSelection system. Library quality was checked on a Bioanalyzer, concentration was measured with Qubit, and libraries were quantified with the Kapa Library Quantification kit before pooling. An Illumina HiSeq 2500 was used to sequence the libraries paired-end at 2 x 150 bp. To increase sequence diversity, about 25-31% phiX was spiked into each library pool. The original pipeline was this. The quality-filtered reads were processed with the UMI-based MiGEC pipeline, whose error correction step removed more than 80% of the raw TCR sequences. VDJ genes were aligned to IMGT germline references, and each clonotype was defined by a unique CDR3 amino acid sequence together with V-J genes. Clonal expansion, Shannon diversity, and CDR3 relatedness (CalcPairwiseDistances, ClusterSamples) were evaluated with VDJtools, and phylogenetic trees were built with CLCbio workbench. Clones with at least 8 unique UMIs were defined as expanded, with this threshold being based on coefficient-of-variation modelling across technical triplicates. The public reads were reanalyzed by TCRdb: fastp trimming at Q25, MiXCR alignment, in-frame beta chains only. Here each entry gathers all rows of one CDR3 protein and keeps the most common genes and DNA. The authors' filters were not applied to this entry. The sample includes 75,000 to 80,000 distinct CDR3 sequences, with 5% to 5.5% observed a single time. 2% to 2.5% of the sample is taken by the ten largest.

Reading the germline V gene (reference sequence) gives CDR1 DFQATT and CDR2 SNEGSKA. V is pruned by 2 bases and J by 1 base, leaving 2 bases of the junction without a gene match. The CDR3, cysteine through phenylalanine, is 15 amino acids long. CDR3 DNA is the only sequence kept; it has 45 bases, read in frame from the first base. The TCR sequence derives from a woman aged 30 to 39 with multiple sclerosis. Sequencing was performed on PBMCs. The chain links TRBV20-1 with TRBJ2-1; 10 bases in the junction line up with TRBD2. In nucleotide form, the sequence is TGCAGTGCTAGAAAACTAGCGGGGTCCTACAATGAGCAGTTCTTC. Translation gives CSARKLAGSYNEQFF.